A selection of T cell receptor beta chains follows, all from one sample in a study of blood T cell repertoires in COVID-19. TCRdb's copy holds only in-frame clones and misses some; the assay was immunoSEQ multiplex PCR. Counted here are about 180,000 clones, approximately 80% occurring once; the ten biggest clones make up around 15%. Sequenced material: PBMCs or T cells enriched from blood (not recorded which). All receptors derive from a man between 60 and 75 years old who had been exposed to COVID-19. Each CDR3 is given with its conserved first and last residue. A D gene is named only where the DNA matches it firmly. Rows give clone size only sometimes, using once, few, many, or a class for an expanded clone.

TRBV7-8	few	TRBJ1-5	NA	15	CASSLREDSNQPQHF	TGTGCCAGCAGCTTGAGGGAGGATAGCAATCAGCCCCAGCATTTT
TRBV5-8	NA	TRBJ2-5	NA	16	CASSVPDRSYQETQYF	TGTGCCAGCAGCGTGCCCGACAGAAGCTACCAAGAGACCCAGTACTTC
TRBV16	NA	TRBJ2-7	NA	14	CASSQDWGRYEQYF	TGTGCCAGCAGCCAGGACTGGGGGAGGTACGAGCAGTACTTC
TRBV7-2	NA	TRBJ2-3	NA	12	CASRTGTDTQYF	TGTGCCAGCAGGACGGGGACAGATACGCAGTATTTT
TRBV4-2	NA	TRBJ2-3	TRBD2	17	CASSQVLRTSGTDTQYF	TGTGCCAGCAGCCAAGTTCTAAGGACTAGCGGCACAGATACGCAGTATTTT
TRBV5-6	few	TRBJ2-1	TRBD2	16	CASSRGLAGSYNEQFF	TGTGCCAGCAGCCGTGGTCTAGCGGGAAGTTACAATGAGCAGTTCTTC
TRBV11-1	NA	TRBJ1-2	NA	12	CASSPGQYGYTF	TGTGCCAGCAGCCCCGGACAGTATGGCTACACCTTC
TRBV14	NA	TRBJ1-3	NA	15	CASSQGQFSGNTIYF	TGTGCCAGCAGCCAAGGACAGTTCTCTGGAAACACCATATATTTT
TRBV12-3/TRBV12-4	NA	TRBJ1-1	NA	12	CASSPSHLEAFF	TGTGCCAGCAGTCCAAGCCACCTTGAAGCTTTCTTT
TRBV12-3/TRBV12-4	NA	TRBJ2-1	NA	12	CASSLRVAEQFF	TGTGCCAGCAGTCTCAGGGTGGCTGAGCAGTTCTTC
TRBV4-3	NA	TRBJ1-2	NA	12	CASRDVNYGYTF	TGCGCCAGCCGGGATGTCAACTATGGCTACACCTTC
TRBV21-1	once	TRBJ2-1	NA	17	CASSKGGKALPYNEQFF	TGTGCCAGCAGCAAAGGCGGCAAAGCCCTCCCCTACAATGAGCAGTTCTTC
TRBV5-1	few	TRBJ2-1	TRBD2	18	CASSKRTSGPSIAGEQFF	TGCGCCAGCAGCAAAAGGACTAGCGGGCCATCAATAGCCGGTGAGCAGTTCTTC
TRBV6-1	NA	TRBJ2-3	NA	13	CASSEVYTDTQYF	TGTGCCAGCAGTGAAGTATACACAGATACGCAGTATTTT
TRBV7-2	NA	TRBJ2-7	TRBD2	14	CASSRTSGVYEQYF	TGTGCCAGCAGCCGGACTAGCGGAGTTTACGAGCAGTACTTC
TRBV12-5	NA	TRBJ1-1	NA	12	CASGLEGGEAFF	TGTGCTAGTGGTTTGGAAGGGGGAGAAGCTTTCTTT